This TCR beta chain was documented in a study of blood T cell repertoires in COVID-19. Study at large: The origin of the acute and convalescent COVID-19 samples was the United States, Italy and Spain. T cells, B-cell-depleted T cells, or PBMCs supplied cDNA or gDNA.

Trimming took 4 bases from V and 0 from J; bases not matched to a gene: 11. Looked up from germline, CDR1 is SSHAT and CDR2 is FNYEAQ (reference sequence). This CDR3 is built from 18 residues. Methods used by the authors: By means of reference gene primer amplification, nucleated cell counts were estimated. Profiled with immunoSEQ multiplex PCR; TCRdb holds only in-frame clones, not every one. The D gene and trimming were derived from the DNA, and the V and J assignments and clone size from that table. The sample yields around 180,000 clones, less than 90% seen once. The sample comprised peripheral blood. This TCR was recovered from a man between 65 and 80 years old with active or convalescent COVID-19. V usage is TRBV7-7 and J usage is TRBJ2-1; 8 bases line up with TRBD1. The CDR3 region is CASSSQGAHASSYNEQFF. The DNA for the CDR3 is TGTGCCAGCAGCTCGCAGGGGGCTCATGCCAGCTCCTACAATGAGCAGTTCTTC. Combining the CDR3 with reference TRBV7-7 and TRBJ2-1 gives the whole variable domain GAGVSQSPRYKVTKRGQDVTLRCDPISSHATLYWYQQALGQGPEFLTYFNYEAQPDKSGLPSDRFSAERPEGSISTLTIQRTEQRDSAMYRCASSSQGAHASSYNEQFFGPGTRLTVL.